The source of this TCR beta chain is a study of blood T cell repertoires in COVID-19. Study in general: Sites across the United States, Italy and Spain contributed samples from acute and convalescent COVID-19.

V lost 8 bases and J lost 4; bases outside the gene matches: 6. This CDR3 contains 14 residues. Germline V CDR1 and CDR2: MNHEY, SVGAGI. In the original analysis: Reference gene primer amplification in the assay estimated nucleated cell counts. Only in-frame clones appear in the TCRdb table, and some are missing; sequencing was by immunoSEQ multiplex PCR. V and J calls and clone size are as listed in that table; D and trimming were resolved from the DNA. The sample holds 300,000 or so clones, 85% to 90% seen once. This clone was seen only once. What was sequenced was peripheral blood. This receptor was obtained from a man between 65 and 85 years old with acute or convalescent COVID-19. This chain uses TRBV6-5 with TRBJ1-1; 11 bases are shared with TRBD1. CDR3 residues: CASLGTGGSTEAFF. CDR3 in DNA: TGTGCCAGCTTGGGGACAGGGGGGAGCACTGAAGCTTTCTTT.